The 22 T cell receptor beta chains given below trace back to one sample, sequenced in a study of beta chain features in type 1 diabetes. The antigens of these receptors remain unknown. Expressed TCRB transcripts were sequenced because the entire RNA isolate underwent reverse transcription. The table came from immunoSEQ multiplex PCR; TCRdb's copy has only in-frame clones and leaves some out. Altogether under 850,000 clones are present, roughly 13% being singletons, with the ten largest covering less than 0.025%. Findings and caveats of the study: When Type 1 diabetes patients were examined, their TCRB CDR3s proved moderately but significantly shorter in all four CD4+ subsets.

Sequencing was performed on naive CD4+ T cells from blood. These receptors were taken from a man younger than 35 with type 1 diabetes.

This clone was seen a handful of times. This chain joins TRBV30 and TRBJ2-7, with TRBD2 matching over 7 bases. This CDR3 contains 12 residues. J gave up 5 bases and V 1 base, and 2 bases lay outside the gene matches. In germline, CDR1 is GTSNPN, CDR2 SVGIG (reference sequence). CDR3 region: CAWSAGGDEQYF. The CDR3 DNA reads as TGTGCCTGGAGTGCTGGGGGGGACGAGCAGTACTTC.

A remark on this clone: At the DNA level, this CDR3 is encoded by other sequences in the same sample as well. This chain connects TRBV7-6 to TRBJ2-5; D is tentatively TRBD1 or TRBD2 (5 bases each). Deletions cut 0 bases from V and 1 base from J, with 6 bases between. This CDR3 contains 14 residues. Germline CDR1 and CDR2: SGHVS and FNYEAQ. The CDR3 reads CASSLAGTQETQYF. The DNA of the CDR3 is TGTGCCAGCAGCTTAGCTGGGACCCAAGAGACCCAGTACTTC.

This clone was counted between two and nine times. The chain has TRBV5-1 and TRBJ1-2, with D tentatively TRBD1 (6 bases). The V end was cut by 0 bases, the J end by 5 bases, with 17 bases between. CDR1 is SGHRS, CDR2 YFSETQ, per germline. The CDR3 is 16 residues long. CDR3 residues: CASSLVFGDMVYGYTF. CDR3 bases: TGCGCCAGCAGCTTGGTGTTCGGGGACATGGTATATGGCTACACCTTC.

The J gene is TRBJ2-3, the V gene TRBV7-3; 8 bases fit TRBD2. The germline CDR1 and CDR2 sequences are SGHTA and FQGTGA. The V segment lost 5 bases and the J segment 0 bases; nucleotides outside the gene matches: 4. The CDR3 runs 15 residues. The CDR3 is CASSPLAGSTDTQYF. The DNA for the CDR3 is TGTGCCAGCAGCCCCTTAGCGGGGAGCACAGATACGCAGTATTTT.

The chain recombines TRBV15 with TRBJ1-2; 7 nucleotides match TRBD1. J gave up 4 bases and V 8 bases, and 4 bases lay outside the gene matches. Per germline, CDR1 LNHNV and CDR2 YYDKDF (reference sequence). This CDR3 spans 12 amino acids. The DNA of the CDR3 is TGTGCCACCGCAGACAGGGTCTATGGCTACACCTTC. It is translated as CATADRVYGYTF. Variable domain in full (rest from reference TRBV15 and TRBJ1-2): DAMVIQNPRYQVTQFGKPVTLSCSQTLNHNVMYWYQQKSSQAPKLLFHYYDKDFNNEADTPDNFQSRRPNTSFCFLDIRSPGLGDTAMYLCATADRVYGYTFGSGTRLTVV.

This clone was counted between two and nine times. The chain employs TRBV29-1 and TRBJ2-5; 10 nucleotides line up with TRBD1. The V gene end was trimmed by 6 bases and the J gene end by 2 bases; junction bases not matched to a gene: 6. This CDR3 is built from 14 residues. Germline loops: CDR1 SQVTM, CDR2 ANQGSEA. CDR3 in DNA: TGCAGCGTAGTACGGACAGGGGGGCAAGAGACCCAGTACTTC. It codes for CSVVRTGGQETQYF.

V gene TRBV6-4 combines with J gene TRBJ1-2; 9 bases line up with TRBD1. The J segment lost 4 bases and the V segment lost 6 bases, leaving 6 bases of the junction unmatched. The CDR3 consists of 14 residues. Germline-derived CDR1 and CDR2 are MRHNA and SNTAGT. CDR3 loop: CASRSGTGIYGYTF. The CDR3 DNA is TGTGCCAGCAGGAGCGGGACAGGGATCTATGGCTACACCTTC.

Only a few counts were recorded for this clone. The chain couples TRBV30 to TRBJ2-2; the D gene is possibly TRBD2 (6 bases). Germline CDR1 and CDR2: GTSNPN and SVGIG (reference sequence). Trimming removed 3 bases at V and 1 base at J, with 9 bases between. The CDR3 totals 14 residues. The CDR3 DNA sequence: TGTGCCTGGAGCGGGGGTTGGAACACCGGGGAGCTGTTTTTT. Its protein product is CAWSGGWNTGELFF.

The J gene is TRBJ2-7, the V gene TRBV29-1, with TRBD1 matching over 8 bases. The CDR3 is 13 residues long. The V segment lost 0 bases and the J segment 5 bases; nucleotides outside the gene matches: 3. Per germline, CDR1 SQVTM and CDR2 ANQGSEA. Here the CDR3 reads CSVEEIQGDEQYF. The CDR3 nucleotides read TGCAGCGTTGAAGAAATACAGGGGGACGAGCAGTACTTC.

As for this clone: Other DNA sequences in the same sample also yield this CDR3. The chain links TRBV15 to TRBJ2-7; D uncertain. Germline CDR1 LNHNV, CDR2 YYDKDF (reference sequence). This CDR3 comprises 13 residues. V was pared by 3 bases and J by 3 bases, with 9 bases between. The CDR3: CATSRDRDYEQYF. The CDR3 DNA reads TGTGCCACCAGCAGGGACCGAGACTACGAGCAGTACTTC. The full variable domain, completed using reference TRBV15 and TRBJ2-7, is DAMVIQNPRYQVTQFGKPVTLSCSQTLNHNVMYWYQQKSSQAPKLLFHYYDKDFNNEADTPDNFQSRRPNTSFCFLDIRSPGLGDTAMYLCATSRDRDYEQYFGPGTRLTVT.

The gene calls are TRBV7-9 and TRBJ2-3, with D perhaps being TRBD1 or TRBD2 (5 bases each). V lost 4 bases, J lost 2 bases, and 19 bases lay in between. This CDR3 has 17 residues. Germline CDR1 SEHNR, CDR2 FQNEAQ (reference sequence). In nucleotides, the CDR3 is TGTGCCAGCAGCTCCGGGACGAAAGTGGTCTACACAGATACGCAGTATTTT. It specifies CASSSGTKVVYTDTQYF. The whole variable domain, remainder taken from reference TRBV7-9 and TRBJ2-3, is DTGVSQNPRHKITKRGQNVTFRCDPISEHNRLYWYRQTLGQGPEFLTYFQNEAQLEKSRLLSDRFSAERPKGSFSTLEIQRTEQGDSAMYLCASSSGTKVVYTDTQYFGPGTRLTVL.

The V and J genes are TRBV7-9 and TRBJ2-3; 9 bases match TRBD1. V lost 5 bases, J lost 3 bases, and 12 bases stayed unmatched. Germline V lookup: CDR1 SEHNR, CDR2 FQNEAQ (reference sequence). The CDR3 extends over 17 amino acids. CDR3 region: CASSARDRGVSTDTQYF. In DNA, the CDR3 is TGTGCCAGCAGCGCCCGCGACAGGGGGGTGTCGACAGATACGCAGTATTTT.

The chain carries TRBV7-2 and TRBJ2-3; 12 positions agree with TRBD2. The V gene's germline CDR1 is SGHTA and CDR2 FQGNSA. This CDR3 has 17 amino acids. V lost 5 bases to trimming and J lost 5 bases; unmatched junction nucleotides: 11. CDR3 in amino acids: CASSSGLAGPARDTQYF. In nucleotides, the CDR3 is TGTGCCAGCAGCAGCGGACTAGCGGGGCCCGCACGAGATACGCAGTATTTT.

There are a few counts of this clone. Within the sample, other DNA sequences also encode this same CDR3. The chain uses TRBV10-3 and TRBJ1-1; D is unresolved. The CDR3 spans 12 residues. The V and J ends lost 0 bases and 8 bases respectively, with 7 bases between them. Germline V gene data show CDR1 as ENHRY and CDR2 as SYGVKD. CDR3 DNA sequence: TGTGCCATCAGTGAGTCACAAGGGGAAGCTTTCTTT. Translated: CAISESQGEAFF.

This clone was seen only a few times. V usage is TRBV28 and J usage is TRBJ2-1; 9 bases line up with TRBD2. Trimming removed 3 bases from V and 11 bases from J; junction bases left unmatched: 11. Germline CDR1 is MDHEN and CDR2 is SYDVKM. This CDR3 is 15 amino acids long. CDR3 DNA: TGTGCCAGCAGTTTGGGGACTAGCCTATTCCTCCAGCAGTTCTTC. This sequence encodes CASSLGTSLFLQQFF.

This CDR3 is CASSARSGGTQYF. The DNA of the CDR3 is TGTGCCAGCAGCGCCAGGTCCGGGGGGACCCAGTACTTC. The chain is built from TRBV7-3 and TRBJ2-5, with a possible D match to TRBD2 (6 bases). V lost 5 bases, J lost 7 bases, and 14 bases lay in between. The CDR3 consists of 13 residues. The germline gives CDR1 SGHTA, CDR2 FQGTGA.

This clone was seen more than once but under ten times. The CDR3 protein is CAWSVRGGADTQYF. As DNA, the CDR3 is TGTGCCTGGAGTGTACGGGGCGGGGCCGATACGCAGTATTTT. V usage is TRBV30 and J usage is TRBJ2-3, with D possibly being TRBD2 (6 bases). The CDR3 is 14 residues long. V was shortened by 0 bases and J by 6 bases, with 13 bases between the two germline ends. Germline V gene sequence: CDR1 GTSNPN, CDR2 SVGIG (reference sequence).

The table lists this clone with a few counts. Other DNA sequences of this sample code for an identical CDR3. The chain couples TRBV29-1 to TRBJ1-4; D is unresolved. The length of the CDR3 is 12 residues. Between the trimmed V and J ends, which lost 3 bases and 8 bases, there was a span of 10 bases. Germline V gives CDR1 SQVTM, CDR2 ANQGSEA. The CDR3 sequence: CSVEGLGEKLFF. Written as DNA, the CDR3 is TGCAGCGTTGAGGGCCTAGGGGAAAAACTGTTTTTT.

This clone was recorded a few times. The chain couples TRBV19 to TRBJ2-1; D remains unclear. Between the trimmed V and J ends, which lost 0 bases and 5 bases, there was a span of 8 bases. The CDR3 is 14 amino acids. CDR1 and CDR2 (germline): LNHDA, SQIVND (reference sequence). The CDR3 nucleotides read TGTGCCAGTAGTATAGATCCCAGAAACAATGAGCAGTTCTTC. Its protein is CASSIDPRNNEQFF.

This clone has a handful of counts. CDR3 region: CASSQDPRQLPISGYGYTF. The CDR3 DNA follows: TGCGCCAGCAGCCAAGATCCCAGGCAGCTACCAATTTCAGGCTATGGCTACACCTTC. The chain combines TRBV4-1 with TRBJ1-2; D uncertain. Germline V CDR1 and CDR2: MGHRA, YSYEKL. Trimming cost V 0 bases and J 4 bases, with 24 bases left between them. The CDR3 extends over 19 amino acids.

This clone has a handful of counts. The V gene is TRBV7-8, the J gene TRBJ1-1, with D hard to call. The V and J ends lost 1 base and 7 bases respectively, with 13 bases between them. Germline loops: CDR1 SGHVS, CDR2 FQNEAQ. This CDR3 contains 14 residues. This CDR3 reads CASSLGRRGIEAFF. The CDR3, as DNA: TGTGCCAGCAGCTTAGGTAGGAGAGGGATTGAAGCTTTCTTT.

The chain is built from TRBV4-1 and TRBJ1-1; maybe TRBD1 (5 bases). The CDR3 runs 17 residues. V was pared by 0 bases and J by 10 bases, with 24 bases between. Germline assignment: CDR1 MGHRA and CDR2 YSYEKL. As DNA, the CDR3 is TGCGCCAGCAGCCAAGATCCGTCCAGGGTCGGGGCGGGTAGAGCTTTCTTT. Protein: CASSQDPSRVGAGRAFF.